This TCR beta chain comes out of a study of blood T cell repertoires in COVID-19 (dated by TCRdb to about 2020). As for the study more broadly: Samples from collaborators originated in the United States, Italy and Spain and spanned both the acute and convalescent phases of COVID-19. The material from the prospective study consisted of cDNA or gDNA derived from T cells, B-cell-depleted T cells, or PBMCs. The dataset comprised deeply sampled blood TCRbeta repertoires from subjects exposed to, actively infected with, or recovered from COVID-19. A freely available public database, intended as a resource for researchers studying the immune response to SARS-CoV-2, is where the repertoires were released. Samples came from the ongoing ImmuneRACE study (first 160 participants) plus 1,254 subjects from 6 global collaborators. Sample metadata almost always included a de-identified subject ID, COVID-19 status, age in years and sex. Where available, HLA class I and class II types were obtained from metadata supplied by the sample provider rather than from assay-based typing.

TCRbeta CDR3 regions were amplified from genomic DNA by means of the immunoSEQ Assay, a bias-controlled multiplex PCR. Per the original workflow: Nucleated cell counts per sample were estimated from amplification of reference gene primers within the assay. Sequence reads were collapsed and filtered to measure the absolute abundance of every unique TCRbeta CDR3 rearrangement. For each sample, productive Simpson clonality was calculated as the square root of Simpson's diversity index over productive rearrangements. The table comes from immuneACCESS by way of TCRdb, which keeps in-frame sequences with V and J called. Part of the clones is missing from these tables; in studies checked, under half for an unresolved V gene and the rest for unknown reasons. Clone size and the V and J calls come from that table; the DNA yielded D and trimming. This sample is represented by about 75,000 clones; 60% to 85% of them were singletons. The top ten hold approximately 5% of the sample.

About this clone itself: Its target antigen remains unknown. No clone much larger than this one lies a single base away; base qualities are absent.

Findings and caveats that apply to the study as a whole: The amount of clinical and demographic metadata varied by source and participant and was provided uncurated.

Whole blood was collected in K2EDTA tubes by collaborating institutions according to the institutions' own protocols. For TCRbeta analysis, collaborator samples were shipped as frozen whole blood, as isolated PBMCs, or as DNA extracted from either sample type. Including the terminal cysteine and phenylalanine, the CDR3 comprises 15 residues. The entry retains the CDR3 DNA only, 45 bases that are in frame from base 1. V ends up 2 bases short and J 3 bases short, with an unmatched junction base count of 7. The germline V gene provides CDR1 SGHTS and CDR2 YDEGEE. The sample taken for sequencing was peripheral blood. The receptor was derived from a woman of 80 years or more with active or convalescent COVID-19. Recombination linked TRBV5-8 to TRBJ2-7, with 8 central nucleotides matching TRBD1. The CDR3 protein sequence reads: CASSFDRGSFYEQYF. Here is the DNA: TGTGCCAGCAGCTTTGACAGGGGATCCTTCTACGAGCAGTACTTC.